This paragraph reports one TCR beta chain. Its antigen is currently unknown. This sample is drawn from a study of monozygotic twins with inflammatory bowel disease. This CDR3 has 16 amino acids. Germline CDR1 and CDR2: KGHDR and SFDVKD. Both TCRalpha and TCRbeta cDNA were subjected to two nested PCRs lasting about 16 and 10 cycles. From the 5' RACE reads, TCRdb lists one entry per CDR3 protein and no DNA. Listed are around 400,000 distinct CDR3 sequences; approximately 2.3% falls within the top ten. The study's findings and limits: Whether twins were concordant or discordant made no difference to repertoire similarity, possibly from limited power. Subtypes among T cells remained indistinguishable.

The sample taken for sequencing was blood. This chain connects TRBV24-1 to TRBJ2-1; TCRdb reports TRBD2, a call that lacks DNA to check it against. The source of this sequence is a human donor with ulcerative colitis or Crohn's disease, or a healthy co-twin of an affected twin (not recorded which). The CDR3 sequence is CATSDRGLSSYNEQFF.